This T cell receptor (beta chain) was captured in a study of T cell responses to AZD1222 COVID-19 vaccine. The CDR3 sequence is 16 residues long. From germline, CDR1 is SNHLY and CDR2 FYNNEI. Trimming removed 6 bases from V and 3 bases from J; junction bases left unmatched: 6. Profiling relied on immunoSEQ multiplex PCR, and the TCRdb table lists in-frame clones only, not all of them. The data contain around 100,000 clones, approximately 83% of them seen just once; the ten biggest clones take up 5% to 7.5%. General study results and limits: White British people made up most donors, females outnumbered males, and clonal diversity was possibly underestimated. The peak T cell response came first, and repertoires were sampled only after it.

A remark on this clone: No antigen is known for it.

This clonotype originated in an adult in good health. The sequences come from peripheral blood, collected on day 0 of AZD1222 vaccination. The chain carries TRBV2 and TRBJ2-2; 11 bases are a match to TRBD2. The CDR3 region has the DNA TGTGCCAGCAGGCGGGGACTAGCGGCCGACACCGGGGAGCTGTTTTTT. It translates to CASRRGLAADTGELFF. The full variable domain, in which reference TRBV2 and TRBJ2-2 provide the parts outside the CDR3, is EPEVTQTPSHQVTQMGQEVILRCVPISNHLYFYWYRQILGQKVEFLVSFYNNEISEKSEIFDDQFSVERPDGSNFTLKIRSTKLEDSAMYFCASRRGLAADTGELFFGEGSRLTVL.